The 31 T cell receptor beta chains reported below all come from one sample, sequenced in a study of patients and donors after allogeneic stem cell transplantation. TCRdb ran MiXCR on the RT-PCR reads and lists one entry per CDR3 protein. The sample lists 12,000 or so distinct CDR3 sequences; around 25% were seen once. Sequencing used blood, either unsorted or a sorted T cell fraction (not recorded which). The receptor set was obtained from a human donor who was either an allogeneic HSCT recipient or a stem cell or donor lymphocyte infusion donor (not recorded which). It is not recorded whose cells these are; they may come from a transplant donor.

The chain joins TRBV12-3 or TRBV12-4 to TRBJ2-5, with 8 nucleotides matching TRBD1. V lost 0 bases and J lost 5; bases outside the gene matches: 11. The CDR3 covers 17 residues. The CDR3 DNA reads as TGTGCCAGCAGTTTAGCGCTCGGACAGGGTGGTTGGGAGACCCAGTACTTC. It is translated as CASSLALGQGGWETQYF.

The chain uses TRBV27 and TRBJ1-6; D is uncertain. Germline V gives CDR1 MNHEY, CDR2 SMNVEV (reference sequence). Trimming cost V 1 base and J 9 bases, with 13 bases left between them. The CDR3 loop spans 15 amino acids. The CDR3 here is CASSLLRAPGSPLHF. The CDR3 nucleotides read TGTGCCAGCAGTTTATTGAGGGCACCCGGTTCACCCCTCCACTTT.

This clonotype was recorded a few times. CDR3 coding DNA: TGTGCCAGCAGTTTCGGACAGACGAACACTGAAGCTTTCTTT. It encodes CASSFGQTNTEAFF. The chain couples TRBV27 to TRBJ1-1, with a possible D match to TRBD1 (6 bases). The V gene's germline CDR1 is MNHEY and CDR2 SMNVEV (reference sequence). V lost 3 bases and J 1 base, leaving 9 bases between the germline ends. The CDR3 has 14 residues.

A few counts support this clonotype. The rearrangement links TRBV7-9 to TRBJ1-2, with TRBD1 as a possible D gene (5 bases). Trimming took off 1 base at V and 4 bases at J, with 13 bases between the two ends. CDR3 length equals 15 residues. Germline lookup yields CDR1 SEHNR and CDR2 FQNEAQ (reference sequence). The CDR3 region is CASSLELTDFYGYTF. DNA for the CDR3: TGTGCCAGCAGCTTAGAACTGACAGACTTCTATGGCTACACCTTC.

CDR3 DNA sequence: TGCAGTGCTGCGGTTAACCGGAACACTGAAGCTTTCTTT. Encoded protein: CSAAVNRNTEAFF. The rearrangement joins TRBV20-1 to TRBJ1-1; D is ambiguous. Trimming stripped 5 bases from V and 1 base from J, with 11 bases between. This CDR3 contains 13 residues. Germline CDR1 is DFQATT and CDR2 is SNEGSKA (reference sequence).

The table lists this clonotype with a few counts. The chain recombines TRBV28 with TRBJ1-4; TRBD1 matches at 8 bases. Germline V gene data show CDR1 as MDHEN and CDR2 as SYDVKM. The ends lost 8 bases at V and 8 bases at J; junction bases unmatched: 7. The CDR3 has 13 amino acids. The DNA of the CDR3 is TGTGCCAGCCGTACAGGGGGGACGGAAAAACTGTTTTTT. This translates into CASRTGGTEKLFF.

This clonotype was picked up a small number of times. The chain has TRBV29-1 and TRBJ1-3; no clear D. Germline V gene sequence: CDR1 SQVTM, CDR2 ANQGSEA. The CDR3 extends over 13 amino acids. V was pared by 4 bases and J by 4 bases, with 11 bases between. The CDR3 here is CSVGHGGGNTIYF. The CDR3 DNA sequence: TGCAGCGTTGGTCACGGTGGAGGAAACACCATATATTTT.

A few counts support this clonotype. The CDR3 bases are TGTGCCATCAGTGAGTGGGGCCGCACTGAAGCTTTCTTT. Amino acid sequence: CAISEWGRTEAFF. The V gene is TRBV10-3, the J gene TRBJ1-1; D might be TRBD1 (5 bases). The V gene lost 1 base and the J gene lost 4 bases, with 7 bases spanning the gap. Per the germline V gene, CDR1 is ENHRY and CDR2 is SYGVKD. This CDR3 is 13 amino acids long.

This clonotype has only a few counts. In DNA form, the CDR3 reads TGTGCCAGCAGCGTAACAGGGAAGGGAAACACCATATATTTT. Residues: CASSVTGKGNTIYF. The genes are TRBV7-2 and TRBJ1-3; weak D call: TRBD1 (6 bases). The ends were cut back, 5 bases at V and 4 bases at J, with 12 bases in the middle. CDR3 length equals 14 residues. Germline CDR1 SGHTA, CDR2 FQGNSA.

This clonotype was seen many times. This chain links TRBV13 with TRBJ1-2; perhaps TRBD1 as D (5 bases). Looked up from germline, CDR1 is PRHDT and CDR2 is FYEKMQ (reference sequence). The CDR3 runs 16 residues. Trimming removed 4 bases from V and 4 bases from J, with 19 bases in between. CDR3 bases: TGTGCCAGCAGCTCAACCGGGACCGCGATAATCTATGGCTACACCTTC. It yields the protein CASSSTGTAIIYGYTF.

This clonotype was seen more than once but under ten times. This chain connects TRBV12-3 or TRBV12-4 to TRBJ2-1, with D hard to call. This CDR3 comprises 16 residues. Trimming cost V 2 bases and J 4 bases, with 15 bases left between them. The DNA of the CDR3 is TGTGCCAGCAGTTTATCCCGACTGGCTTTTTACAATGAGCAGTTCTTC. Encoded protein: CASSLSRLAFYNEQFF.

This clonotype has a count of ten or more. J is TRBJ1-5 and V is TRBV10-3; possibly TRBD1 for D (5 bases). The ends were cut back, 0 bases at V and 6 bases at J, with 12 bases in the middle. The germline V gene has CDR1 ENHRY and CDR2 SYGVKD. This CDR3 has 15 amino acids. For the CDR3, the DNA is TGTGCCATCAGTGAGTCAGGAGGGGTTGGTCAGCCCCAGCATTTT. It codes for CAISESGGVGQPQHF.

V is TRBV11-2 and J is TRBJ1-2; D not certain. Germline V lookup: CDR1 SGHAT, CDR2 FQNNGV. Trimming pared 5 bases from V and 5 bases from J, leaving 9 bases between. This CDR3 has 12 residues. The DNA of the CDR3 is TGTGCCAGCAGCCTGGAGGGTTATGGCTACACCTTC. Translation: CASSLEGYGYTF.

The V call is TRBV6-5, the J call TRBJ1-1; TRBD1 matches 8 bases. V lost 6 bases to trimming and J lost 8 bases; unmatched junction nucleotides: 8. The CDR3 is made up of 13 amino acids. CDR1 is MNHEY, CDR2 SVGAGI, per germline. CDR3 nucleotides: TGTGCCAGCAGCAACGACAGGGGAGGGGAAGCTTTCTTT. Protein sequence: CASSNDRGGEAFF.

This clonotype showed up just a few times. CDR3 in amino acids: CASRRRDREHTIYF. In DNA form, the CDR3 reads TGTGCCAGCAGGCGGCGGGACAGGGAACACACCATATATTTT. The gene calls are TRBV12-3 or TRBV12-4 and TRBJ1-3; 9 bases match TRBD1. This CDR3 is 14 amino acids long. After removal of 6 bases from V and 8 bases from J, the junction contained 8 bases not matched to a gene.

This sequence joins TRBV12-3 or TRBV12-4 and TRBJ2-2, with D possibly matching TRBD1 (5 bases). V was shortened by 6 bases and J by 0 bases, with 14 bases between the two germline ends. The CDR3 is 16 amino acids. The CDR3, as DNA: TGTGCCAGCAGCCCTCGACAGCTTACGAACACCGGGGAGCTGTTTTTT. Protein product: CASSPRQLTNTGELFF.

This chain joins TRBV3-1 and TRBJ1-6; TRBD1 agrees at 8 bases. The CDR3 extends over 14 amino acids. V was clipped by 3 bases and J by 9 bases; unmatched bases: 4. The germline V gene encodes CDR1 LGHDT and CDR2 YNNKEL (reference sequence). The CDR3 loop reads CASSHRGQSSPLHF. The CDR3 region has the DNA TGTGCCAGCAGCCACAGGGGGCAAAGTTCACCCCTCCACTTT.

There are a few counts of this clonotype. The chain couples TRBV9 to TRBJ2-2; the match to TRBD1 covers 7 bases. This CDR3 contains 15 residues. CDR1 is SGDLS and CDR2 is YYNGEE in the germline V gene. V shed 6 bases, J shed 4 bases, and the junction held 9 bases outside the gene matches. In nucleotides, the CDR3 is TGTGCCAGCAACGTGGGGACAGCGAGCACCGGGGAGCTGTTTTTT. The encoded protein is CASNVGTASTGELFF. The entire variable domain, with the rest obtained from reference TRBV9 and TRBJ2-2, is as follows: DSGVTQTPKHLITATGQRVTLRCSPRSGDLSVYWYQQSLDQGLQFLIQYYNGEERAKGNILERFSAQQFPDLHSELNLSSLELGDSALYFCASNVGTASTGELFFGEGSRLTVL.

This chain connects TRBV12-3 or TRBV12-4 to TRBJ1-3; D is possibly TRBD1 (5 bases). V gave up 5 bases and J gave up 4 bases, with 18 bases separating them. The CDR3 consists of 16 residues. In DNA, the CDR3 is TGTGCCAGCAGTAGAGGGGCCAGGTTAAGGGGAAACACCATATATTTT. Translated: CASSRGARLRGNTIYF.

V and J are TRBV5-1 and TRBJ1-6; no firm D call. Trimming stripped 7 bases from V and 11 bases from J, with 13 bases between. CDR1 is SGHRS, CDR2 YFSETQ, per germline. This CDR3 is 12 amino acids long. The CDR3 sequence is CASPDGKAPLHF. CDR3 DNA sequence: TGCGCCAGCCCGGACGGGAAGGCACCCCTCCACTTT.

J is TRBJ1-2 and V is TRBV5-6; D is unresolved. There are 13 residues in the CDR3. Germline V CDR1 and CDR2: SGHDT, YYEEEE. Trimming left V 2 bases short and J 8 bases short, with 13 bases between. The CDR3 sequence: CASSFSGPGGYTF. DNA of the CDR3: TGTGCCAGCAGCTTTTCGGGCCCCGGGGGCTACACCTTC. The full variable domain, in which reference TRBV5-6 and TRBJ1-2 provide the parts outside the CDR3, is DAGVTQSPTHLIKTRGQQVTLRCSPKSGHDTVSWYQQALGQGPQFIFQYYEEEERQRGNFPDRFSGHQFPNYSSELNVNALLLGDSALYLCASSFSGPGGYTFGSGTRLTVV.

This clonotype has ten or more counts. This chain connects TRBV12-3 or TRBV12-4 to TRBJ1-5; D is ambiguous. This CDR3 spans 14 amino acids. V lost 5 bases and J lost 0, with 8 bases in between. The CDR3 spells CASSNSNSNQPQHF. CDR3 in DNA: TGTGCCAGCAGTAACAGCAATAGCAATCAGCCCCAGCATTTT.

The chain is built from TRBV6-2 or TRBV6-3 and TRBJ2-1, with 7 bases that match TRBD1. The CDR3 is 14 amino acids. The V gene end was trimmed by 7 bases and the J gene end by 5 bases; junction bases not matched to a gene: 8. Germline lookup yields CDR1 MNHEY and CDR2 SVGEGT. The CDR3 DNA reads TGTGCCAGCAAACTCGACAGGGCCCACAATGAGCAGTTCTTC. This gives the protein CASKLDRAHNEQFF.

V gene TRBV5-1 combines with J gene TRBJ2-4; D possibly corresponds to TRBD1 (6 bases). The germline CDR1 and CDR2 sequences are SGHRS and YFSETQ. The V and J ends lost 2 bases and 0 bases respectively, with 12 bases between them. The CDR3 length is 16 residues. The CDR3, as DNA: TGCGCCAGCAGCTTCGGACAGCAACTAGCCAAAAACATTCAGTACTTC. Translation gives CASSFGQQLAKNIQYF.

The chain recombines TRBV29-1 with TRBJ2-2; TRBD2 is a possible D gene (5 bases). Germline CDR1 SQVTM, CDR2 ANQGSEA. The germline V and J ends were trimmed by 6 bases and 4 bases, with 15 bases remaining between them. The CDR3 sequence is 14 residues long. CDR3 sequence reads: CSVRTYQPTGELFF. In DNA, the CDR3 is TGCAGCGTGAGGACTTACCAACCCACCGGGGAGCTGTTTTTT.

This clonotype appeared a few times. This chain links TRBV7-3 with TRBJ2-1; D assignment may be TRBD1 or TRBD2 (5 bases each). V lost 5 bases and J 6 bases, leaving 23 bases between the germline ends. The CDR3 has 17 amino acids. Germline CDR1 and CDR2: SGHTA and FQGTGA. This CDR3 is CASSLRPGTPRSNEQFF. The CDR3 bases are TGTGCCAGCAGCCTACGCCCCGGGACCCCCCGTTCCAATGAGCAGTTCTTC.

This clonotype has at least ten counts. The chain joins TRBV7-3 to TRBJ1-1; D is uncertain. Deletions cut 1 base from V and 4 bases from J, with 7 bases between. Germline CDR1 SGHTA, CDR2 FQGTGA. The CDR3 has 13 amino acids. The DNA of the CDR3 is TGTGCCAGCAGCTTAAAACGGACCACTGAAGCTTTCTTT. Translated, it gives CASSLKRTTEAFF.

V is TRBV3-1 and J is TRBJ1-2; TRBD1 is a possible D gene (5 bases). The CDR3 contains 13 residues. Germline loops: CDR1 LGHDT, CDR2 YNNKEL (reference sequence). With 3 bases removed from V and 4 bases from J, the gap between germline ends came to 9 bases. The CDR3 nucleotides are TGTGCCAGCAGCCAGGGGCAGTTCTATGGCTACACCTTC. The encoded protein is CASSQGQFYGYTF. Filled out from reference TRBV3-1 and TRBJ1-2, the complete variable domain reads DTAVSQTPKYLVTQMGNDKSIKCEQNLGHDTMYWYKQDSKKFLKIMFSYNNKELIINETVPNRFSPKSPDKAHLNLHINSLELGDSAVYFCASSQGQFYGYTFGSGTRLTVV.

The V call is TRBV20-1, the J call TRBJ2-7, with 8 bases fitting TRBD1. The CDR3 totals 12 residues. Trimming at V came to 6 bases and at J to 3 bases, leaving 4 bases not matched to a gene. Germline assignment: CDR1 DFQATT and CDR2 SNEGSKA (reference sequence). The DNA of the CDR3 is TGCAGTGCCTGGACAGGGCGCTACGAGCAGTACTTC. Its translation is CSAWTGRYEQYF.

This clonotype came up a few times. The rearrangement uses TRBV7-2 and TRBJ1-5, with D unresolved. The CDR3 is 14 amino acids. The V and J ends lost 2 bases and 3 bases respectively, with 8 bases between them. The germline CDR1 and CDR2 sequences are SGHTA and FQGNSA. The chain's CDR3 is CASSLYPANQPQHF. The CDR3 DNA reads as TGTGCCAGCAGCTTATATCCGGCCAATCAGCCCCAGCATTTT.

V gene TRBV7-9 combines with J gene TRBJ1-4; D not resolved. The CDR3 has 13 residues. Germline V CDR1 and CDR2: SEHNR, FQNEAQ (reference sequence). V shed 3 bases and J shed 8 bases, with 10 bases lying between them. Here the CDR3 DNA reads TGTGCCAGCAGCTTCCCAAGTGGAGAAAAACTGTTTTTT. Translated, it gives CASSFPSGEKLFF. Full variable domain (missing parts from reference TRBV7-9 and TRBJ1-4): DTGVSQNPRHKITKRGQNVTFRCDPISEHNRLYWYRQTLGQGPEFLTYFQNEAQLEKSRLLSDRFSAERPKGSFSTLEIQRTEQGDSAMYLCASSFPSGEKLFFGSGTQLSVL.